This TCR beta chain was identified in a study of blood T cell repertoires in COVID-19. Germline loops: CDR1 ENHRY, CDR2 SYGVKD. There are 17 residues in the CDR3. Trimming left V 5 bases short and J 5 bases short, with 24 bases between. Method: immunoSEQ multiplex PCR; TCRdb's copy keeps in-frame clones and lacks some. Among 95,000 to 150,000 clones, 82% were seen once, and the ten largest hold approximately 5%. The sequenced sample consisted of peripheral blood. The chain links TRBV10-3 to TRBJ2-5, with D perhaps matching TRBD2 (7 bases). This TCR derives from a woman in her seventies with acute or convalescent COVID-19. CDR3 DNA sequence: TGTGCCATCAGTCCCCGCGCGGGGGCTTCCCGCGAGGAGACCCAGTACTTC. This codes for CAISPRAGASREETQYF.